This T cell receptor beta chain was retrieved from a study of post-analysis software for immune sequencing data. Background on the study: Several disease courses (relapsing-remitting, secondary progressive and progressive-relapsing) of multiple sclerosis were included.

Trimming removed 0 bases at V and 5 bases at J, with 17 bases between. The CDR3 is 16 residues long. Germline CDR1 SGHRS, CDR2 YFSETQ. As regards this clonotype: Its specificity is unknown.

Notes on the study in general: Patients with multiple sclerosis recorded significantly lower normalized Chao1 diversity than controls, the study found. A handful of TRBV segments appeared more often in patients than in controls, and TRBV5-6, TRBV5-1 and TRBV20-1 were among these. Under F measure analysis, samples from one preparation batch co-clustered strongly.

Prepared TCR beta cDNA libraries contained unique molecular identifiers. There were 1 to 10 million T cells, and around 460,000 cDNA molecules came from them. TCRdb recomputed calls from the PCR reads with MiXCR, one row per CDR3 protein. The sample records about 820,000 distinct CDR3 sequences, approximately 50% being singletons. Sequencing was performed on blood. The V gene is TRBV5-1, the J gene TRBJ1-2; no reliable D call. The source is a girl between 5 and 17 years old with multiple sclerosis. CDR3 sequence reads: CASSLEVGGSGYGYTF. The CDR3 region has the DNA TGCGCCAGCAGCTTGGAGGTGGGAGGGTCTGGATATGGCTACACCTTC.